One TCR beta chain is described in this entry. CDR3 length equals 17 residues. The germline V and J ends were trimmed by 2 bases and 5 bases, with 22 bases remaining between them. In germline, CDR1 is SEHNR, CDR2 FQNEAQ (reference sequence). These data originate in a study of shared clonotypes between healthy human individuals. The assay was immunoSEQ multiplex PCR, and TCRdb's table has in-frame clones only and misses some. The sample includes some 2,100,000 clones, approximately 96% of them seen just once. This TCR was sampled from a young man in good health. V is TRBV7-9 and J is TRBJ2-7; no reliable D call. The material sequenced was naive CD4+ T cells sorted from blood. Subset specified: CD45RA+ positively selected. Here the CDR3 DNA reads TGTGCCAGCAGCTTATATGCGTTGGGAAACTTAGGAGACGAGCAGTACTTC. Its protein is CASSLYALGNLGDEQYF.